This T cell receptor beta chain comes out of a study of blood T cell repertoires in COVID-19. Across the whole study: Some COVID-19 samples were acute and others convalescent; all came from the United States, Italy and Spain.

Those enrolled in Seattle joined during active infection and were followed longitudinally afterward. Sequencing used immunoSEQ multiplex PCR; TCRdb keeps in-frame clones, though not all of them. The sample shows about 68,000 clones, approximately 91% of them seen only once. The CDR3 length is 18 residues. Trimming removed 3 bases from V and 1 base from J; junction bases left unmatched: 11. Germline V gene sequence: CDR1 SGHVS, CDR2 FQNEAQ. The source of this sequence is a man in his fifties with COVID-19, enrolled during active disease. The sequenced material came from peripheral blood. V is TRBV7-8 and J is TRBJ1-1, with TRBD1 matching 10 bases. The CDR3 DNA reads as TGTGCCAGCAGCTTCCTTCCCGGGACAGGGGCCTCGAACACTGAAGCTTTCTTT. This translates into CASSFLPGTGASNTEAFF.